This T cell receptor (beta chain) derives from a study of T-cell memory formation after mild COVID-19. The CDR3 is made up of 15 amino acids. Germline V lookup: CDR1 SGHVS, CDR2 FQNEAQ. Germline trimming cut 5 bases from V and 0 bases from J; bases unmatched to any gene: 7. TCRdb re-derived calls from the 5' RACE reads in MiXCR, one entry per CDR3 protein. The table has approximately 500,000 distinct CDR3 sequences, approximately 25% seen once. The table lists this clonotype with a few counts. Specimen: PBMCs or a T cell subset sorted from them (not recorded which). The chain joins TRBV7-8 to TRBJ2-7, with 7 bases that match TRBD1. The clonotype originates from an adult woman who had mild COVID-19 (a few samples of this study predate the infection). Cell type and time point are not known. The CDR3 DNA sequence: TGTGCCAGCAGCGCCTCACAGGGGAGCTCCTACGAGCAGTACTTC. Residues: CASSASQGSSYEQYF.